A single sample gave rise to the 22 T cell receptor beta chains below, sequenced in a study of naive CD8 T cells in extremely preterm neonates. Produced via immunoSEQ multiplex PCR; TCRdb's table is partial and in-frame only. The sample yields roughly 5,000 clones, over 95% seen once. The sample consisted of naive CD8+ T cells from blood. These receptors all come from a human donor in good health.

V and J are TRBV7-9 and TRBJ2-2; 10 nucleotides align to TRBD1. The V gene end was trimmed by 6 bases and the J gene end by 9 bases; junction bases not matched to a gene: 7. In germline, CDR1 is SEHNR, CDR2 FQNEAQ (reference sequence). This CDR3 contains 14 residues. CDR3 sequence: CASRVRQGARELFF. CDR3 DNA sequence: TGTGCCAGCAGAGTCCGACAGGGGGCGAGGGAGCTGTTTTTT.

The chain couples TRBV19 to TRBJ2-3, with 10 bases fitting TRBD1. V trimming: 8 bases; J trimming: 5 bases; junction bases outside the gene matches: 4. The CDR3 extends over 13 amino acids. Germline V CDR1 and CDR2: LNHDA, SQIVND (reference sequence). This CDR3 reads CASRDRGLDTQYF. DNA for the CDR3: TGTGCCAGTCGGGACAGGGGTTTAGATACGCAGTATTTT.

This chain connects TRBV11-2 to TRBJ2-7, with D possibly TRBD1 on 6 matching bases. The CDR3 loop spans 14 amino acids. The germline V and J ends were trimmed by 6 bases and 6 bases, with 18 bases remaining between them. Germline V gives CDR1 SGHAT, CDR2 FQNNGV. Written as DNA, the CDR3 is TGTGCCAGCAGTTCTCACCGGCAGGGGACCGAGCAGTACTTC. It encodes CASSSHRQGTEQYF.

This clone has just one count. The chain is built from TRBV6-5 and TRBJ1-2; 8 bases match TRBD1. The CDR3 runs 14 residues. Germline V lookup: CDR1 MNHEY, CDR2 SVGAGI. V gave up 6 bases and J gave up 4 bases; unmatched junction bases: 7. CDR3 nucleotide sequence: TGTGCCAGCAGAACAGGGGGGAACATCTATGGCTACACCTTC. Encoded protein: CASRTGGNIYGYTF.

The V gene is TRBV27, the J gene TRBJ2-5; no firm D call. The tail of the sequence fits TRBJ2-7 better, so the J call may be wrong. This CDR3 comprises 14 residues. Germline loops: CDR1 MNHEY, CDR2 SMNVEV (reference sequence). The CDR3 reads CASSLTGPSYEQYF. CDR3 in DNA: TGTGCCAGCAGTTTAACGGGTCCGTCCTACGAGCAGTACTTC.

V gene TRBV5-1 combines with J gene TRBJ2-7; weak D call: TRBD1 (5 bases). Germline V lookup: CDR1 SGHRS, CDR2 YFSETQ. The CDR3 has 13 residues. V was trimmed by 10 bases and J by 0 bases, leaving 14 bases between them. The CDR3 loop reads CASGQGFSYEQYF. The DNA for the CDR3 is TGCGCCTCCGGGCAGGGATTCTCCTACGAGCAGTACTTC.

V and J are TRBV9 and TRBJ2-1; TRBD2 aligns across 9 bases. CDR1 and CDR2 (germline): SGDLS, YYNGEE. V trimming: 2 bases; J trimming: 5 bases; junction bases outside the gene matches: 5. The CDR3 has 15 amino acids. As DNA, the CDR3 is TGTGCCAGCAGCGTTAACCTAGCGGGAAACAATGAGCAGTTCTTC. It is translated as CASSVNLAGNNEQFF.

The CDR3 DNA is TGCAGCGTTGAAGATCTGGACAGGAACTATGGCTACACCTTC. It is translated as CSVEDLDRNYGYTF. The genes are TRBV29-1 and TRBJ1-2, with 7 bases identical to TRBD1. The CDR3 is 14 amino acids. J was trimmed by 2 bases and V by 0 bases; bases with no gene match: 3. Germline lookup yields CDR1 SQVTM and CDR2 ANQGSEA.

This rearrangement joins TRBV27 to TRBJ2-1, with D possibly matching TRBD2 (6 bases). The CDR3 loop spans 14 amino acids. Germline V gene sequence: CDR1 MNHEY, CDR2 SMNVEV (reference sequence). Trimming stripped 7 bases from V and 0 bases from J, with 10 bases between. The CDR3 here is CASTSGPSYNEQFF. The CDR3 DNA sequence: TGTGCCAGCACAAGCGGGCCCTCCTACAATGAGCAGTTCTTC.

CDR3 residues: CAPRQGADYGYTF. CDR3 bases: TGTGCGCCGCGACAGGGGGCGGACTATGGCTACACCTTC. The gene calls are TRBV2 and TRBJ1-2; TRBD1 matches at 10 bases. Germline CDR1 reads SNHLY; CDR2 reads FYNNEI. CDR3 size: 13 residues.

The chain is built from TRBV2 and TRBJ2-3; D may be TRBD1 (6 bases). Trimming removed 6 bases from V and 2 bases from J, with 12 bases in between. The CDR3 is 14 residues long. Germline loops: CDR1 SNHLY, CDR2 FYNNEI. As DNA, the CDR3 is TGTGCCAGCAGCGGGACAAAAATCACAGATACGCAGTATTTT. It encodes CASSGTKITDTQYF.

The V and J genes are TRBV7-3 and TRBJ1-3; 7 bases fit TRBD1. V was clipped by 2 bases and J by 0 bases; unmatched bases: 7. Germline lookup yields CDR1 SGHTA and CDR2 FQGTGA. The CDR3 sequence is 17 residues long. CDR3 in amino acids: CASSLSRGDSSGNTIYF. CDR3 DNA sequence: TGTGCCAGCAGCTTATCCCGCGGGGACAGCTCTGGAAACACCATATATTTT.

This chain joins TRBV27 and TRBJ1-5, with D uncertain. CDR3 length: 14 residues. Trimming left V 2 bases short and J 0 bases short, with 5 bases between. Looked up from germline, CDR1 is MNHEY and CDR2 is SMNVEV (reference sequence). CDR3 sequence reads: CASSLGGSNQPQHF. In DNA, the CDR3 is TGTGCCAGCAGTTTAGGAGGTAGCAATCAGCCCCAGCATTTT.

DNA of the CDR3: TGTGCCAGCAGTTCCCCGCCGACAGGGTCTCATGGCTACACCTTC. Translated: CASSSPPTGSHGYTF. This chain joins TRBV27 and TRBJ1-2, with 7 bases fitting TRBD1. Germline assignment: CDR1 MNHEY and CDR2 SMNVEV (reference sequence). The CDR3 covers 15 residues. After removal of 4 bases from V and 6 bases from J, the junction contained 11 bases not matched to a gene.

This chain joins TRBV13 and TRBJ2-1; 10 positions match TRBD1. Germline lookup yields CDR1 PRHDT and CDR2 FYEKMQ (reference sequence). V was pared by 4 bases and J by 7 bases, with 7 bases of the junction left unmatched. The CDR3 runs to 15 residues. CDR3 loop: CASSWDRGTGNEQFF. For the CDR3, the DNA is TGTGCCAGCAGCTGGGACAGGGGCACAGGAAATGAGCAGTTCTTC.

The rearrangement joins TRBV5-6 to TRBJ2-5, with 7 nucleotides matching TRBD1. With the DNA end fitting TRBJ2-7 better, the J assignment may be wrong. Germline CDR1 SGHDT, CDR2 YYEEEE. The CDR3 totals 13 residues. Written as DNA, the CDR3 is TGTGCCAGCAGCTTTGGGACAGTCTACGAGCAGTACTTC. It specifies CASSFGTVYEQYF.

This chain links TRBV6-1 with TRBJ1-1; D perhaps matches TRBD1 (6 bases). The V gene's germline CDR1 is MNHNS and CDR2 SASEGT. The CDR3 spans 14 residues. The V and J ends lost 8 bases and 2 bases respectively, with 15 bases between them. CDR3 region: CASWTGGQNTEAFF. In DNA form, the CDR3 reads TGTGCCAGCTGGACGGGGGGACAAAACACTGAAGCTTTCTTT.

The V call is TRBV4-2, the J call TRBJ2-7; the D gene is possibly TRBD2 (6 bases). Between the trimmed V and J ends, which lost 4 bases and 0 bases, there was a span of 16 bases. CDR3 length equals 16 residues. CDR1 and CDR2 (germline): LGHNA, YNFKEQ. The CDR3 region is CASSPEGHTSSYEQYF. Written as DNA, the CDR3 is TGTGCCAGCAGCCCGGAGGGGCACACGAGCTCCTACGAGCAGTACTTC.

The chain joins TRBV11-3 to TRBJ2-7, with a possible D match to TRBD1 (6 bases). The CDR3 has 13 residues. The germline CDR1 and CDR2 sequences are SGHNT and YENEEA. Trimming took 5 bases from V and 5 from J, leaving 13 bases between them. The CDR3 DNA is TGTGCCAGCAGCCCTCAGGGGAACCACGAGCAGTACTTC. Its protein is CASSPQGNHEQYF.

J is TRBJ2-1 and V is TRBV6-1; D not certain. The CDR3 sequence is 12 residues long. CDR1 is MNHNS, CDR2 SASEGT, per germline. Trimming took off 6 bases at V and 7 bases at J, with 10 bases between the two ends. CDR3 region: CASRPPTNEQFF. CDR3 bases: TGTGCCAGCAGGCCTCCTACTAATGAGCAGTTCTTC.

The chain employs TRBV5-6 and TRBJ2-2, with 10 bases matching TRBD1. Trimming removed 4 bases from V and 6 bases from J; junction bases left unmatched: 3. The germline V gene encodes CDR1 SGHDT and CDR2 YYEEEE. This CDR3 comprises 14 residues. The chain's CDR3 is CASSAGTGAGELFF. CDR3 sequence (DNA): TGTGCCAGCAGCGCCGGGACAGGGGCCGGGGAGCTGTTTTTT.

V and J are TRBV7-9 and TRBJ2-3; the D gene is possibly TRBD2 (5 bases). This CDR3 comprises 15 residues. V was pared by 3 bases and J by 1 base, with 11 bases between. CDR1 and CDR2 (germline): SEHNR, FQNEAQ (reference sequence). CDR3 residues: CASSLRASRTDTQYF. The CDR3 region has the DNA TGTGCCAGCAGCTTGAGGGCTAGCCGCACAGATACGCAGTATTTT.